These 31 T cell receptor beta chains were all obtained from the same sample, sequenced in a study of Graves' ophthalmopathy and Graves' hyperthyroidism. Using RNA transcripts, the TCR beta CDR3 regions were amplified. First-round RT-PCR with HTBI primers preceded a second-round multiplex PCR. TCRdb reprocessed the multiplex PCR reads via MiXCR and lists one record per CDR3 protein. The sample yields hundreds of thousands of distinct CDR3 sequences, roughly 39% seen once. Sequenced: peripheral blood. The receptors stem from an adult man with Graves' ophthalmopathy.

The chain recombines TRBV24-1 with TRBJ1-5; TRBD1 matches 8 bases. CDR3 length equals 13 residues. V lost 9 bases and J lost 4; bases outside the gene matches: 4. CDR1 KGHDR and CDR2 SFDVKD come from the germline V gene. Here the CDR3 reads CATQQGANQPQHF. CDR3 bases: TGTGCCACCCAGCAGGGGGCAAATCAGCCCCAGCATTTT.

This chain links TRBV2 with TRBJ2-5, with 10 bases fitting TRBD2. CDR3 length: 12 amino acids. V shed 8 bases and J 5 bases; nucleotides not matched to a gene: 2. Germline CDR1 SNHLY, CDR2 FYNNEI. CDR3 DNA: TGTGCCAGCCAACTAGCGGGGGAGACCCAGTACTTC. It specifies CASQLAGETQYF.

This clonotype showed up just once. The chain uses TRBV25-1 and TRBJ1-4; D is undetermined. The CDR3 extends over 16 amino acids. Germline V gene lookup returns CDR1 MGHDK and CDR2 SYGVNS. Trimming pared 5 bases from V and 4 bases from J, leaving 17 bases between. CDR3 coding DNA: TGTGCCAGCAGTCCCCTGGGGATAGACCTTAATGAAAAACTGTTTTTT. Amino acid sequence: CASSPLGIDLNEKLFF.

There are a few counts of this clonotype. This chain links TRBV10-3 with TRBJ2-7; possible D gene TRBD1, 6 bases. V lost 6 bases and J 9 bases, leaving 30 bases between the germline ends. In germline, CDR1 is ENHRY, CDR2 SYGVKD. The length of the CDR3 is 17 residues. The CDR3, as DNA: TGTGCCATCAGCGAGGGTGGGGGCTCTAATAGAATGCGCGGGCAGTACTTC. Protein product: CAISEGGGSNRMRGQYF.

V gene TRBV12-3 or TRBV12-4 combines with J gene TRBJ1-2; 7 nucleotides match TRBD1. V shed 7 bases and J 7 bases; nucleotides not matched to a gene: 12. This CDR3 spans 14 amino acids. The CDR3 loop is CASNDQGVAAGYTF. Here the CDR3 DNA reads TGTGCCAGCAACGACCAGGGGGTGGCAGCTGGCTACACCTTC.

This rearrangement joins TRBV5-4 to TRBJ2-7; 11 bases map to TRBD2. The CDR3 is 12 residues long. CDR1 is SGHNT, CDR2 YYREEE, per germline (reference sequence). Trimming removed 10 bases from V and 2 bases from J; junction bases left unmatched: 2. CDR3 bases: TGTGCCTGTAGCGGGAGGGCCTACGAGCAGTACTTC. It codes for CACSGRAYEQYF.

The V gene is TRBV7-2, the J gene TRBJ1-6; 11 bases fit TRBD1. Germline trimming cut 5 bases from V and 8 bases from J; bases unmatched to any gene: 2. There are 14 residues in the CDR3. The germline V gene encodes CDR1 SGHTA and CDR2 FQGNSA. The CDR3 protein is CASSGTGGDSPLHF. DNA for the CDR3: TGTGCCAGCAGCGGGACAGGGGGTGATTCACCCCTCCACTTT.

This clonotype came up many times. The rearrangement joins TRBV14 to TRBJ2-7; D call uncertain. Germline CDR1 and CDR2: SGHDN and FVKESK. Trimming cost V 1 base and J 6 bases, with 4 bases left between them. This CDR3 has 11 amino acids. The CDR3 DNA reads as TGTGCCAGCAGCCAAGCCCTCGAGCAGTACTTC. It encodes CASSQALEQYF.

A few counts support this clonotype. Here the CDR3 DNA reads TGCGCCAGCAGCCAAGGAGGGGGGACGAATTCACCCCTCCACTTT. It encodes CASSQGGGTNSPLHF. The V and J genes are TRBV4-1 and TRBJ1-6, with D maybe TRBD1 (6 bases). The CDR3 totals 15 residues. In germline, CDR1 is MGHRA, CDR2 YSYEKL. Trimming cost V 1 base and J 7 bases, with 11 bases left between them.

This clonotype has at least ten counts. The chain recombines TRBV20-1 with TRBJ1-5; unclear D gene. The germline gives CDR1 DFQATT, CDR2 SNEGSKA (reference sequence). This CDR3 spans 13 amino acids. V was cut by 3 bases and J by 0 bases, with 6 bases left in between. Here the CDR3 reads CSARGASNQPQHF. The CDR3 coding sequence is TGCAGTGCTAGGGGCGCTAGCAATCAGCCCCAGCATTTT.

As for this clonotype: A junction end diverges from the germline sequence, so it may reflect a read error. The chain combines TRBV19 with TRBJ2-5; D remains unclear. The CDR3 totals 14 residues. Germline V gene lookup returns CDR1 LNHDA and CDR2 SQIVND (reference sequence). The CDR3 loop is CTSNERSFGRDQYF. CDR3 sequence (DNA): TGTACCAGCAACGAACGGTCCTTCGGTAGGGACCAGTACTTC.

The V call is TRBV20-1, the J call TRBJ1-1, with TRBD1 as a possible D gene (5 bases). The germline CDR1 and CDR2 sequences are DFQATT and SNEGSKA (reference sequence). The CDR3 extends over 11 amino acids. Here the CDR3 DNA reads TGCAGCGTGGACACCGACACTGAAGCTTTCTTT. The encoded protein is CSVDTDTEAFF.

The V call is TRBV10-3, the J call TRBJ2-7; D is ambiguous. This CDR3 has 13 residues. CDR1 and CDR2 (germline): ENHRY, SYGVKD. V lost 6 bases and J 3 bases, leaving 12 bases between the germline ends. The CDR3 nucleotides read TGTGCCATCAGAGGCTATCAGGACTACGAGCAGTACTTC. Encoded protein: CAIRGYQDYEQYF.

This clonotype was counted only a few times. The CDR3, as DNA: TGCAGTGCTAGAGTCGGGGAGGGGCCATCCTACGAGCAGTACTTC. Translating gives CSARVGEGPSYEQYF. The chain joins TRBV20-1 to TRBJ2-7; 7 bases align to TRBD2. V lost 1 base, J lost 1 base, and 7 bases stayed unmatched. Germline assignment: CDR1 DFQATT and CDR2 SNEGSKA (reference sequence). This CDR3 is 15 amino acids long.

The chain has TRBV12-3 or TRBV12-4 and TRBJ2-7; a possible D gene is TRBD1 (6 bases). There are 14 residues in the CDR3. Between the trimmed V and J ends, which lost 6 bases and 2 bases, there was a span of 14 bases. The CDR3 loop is CASSLSGQPYEQYF. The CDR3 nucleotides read TGTGCCAGCAGCCTATCCGGACAGCCCTACGAGCAGTACTTC.

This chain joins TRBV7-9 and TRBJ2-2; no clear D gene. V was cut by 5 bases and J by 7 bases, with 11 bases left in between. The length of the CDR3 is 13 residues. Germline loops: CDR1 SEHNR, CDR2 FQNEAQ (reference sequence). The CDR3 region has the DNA TGTGCCAGCAGCCCTGACACGGACGGGGAGCTGTTTTTT. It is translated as CASSPDTDGELFF.

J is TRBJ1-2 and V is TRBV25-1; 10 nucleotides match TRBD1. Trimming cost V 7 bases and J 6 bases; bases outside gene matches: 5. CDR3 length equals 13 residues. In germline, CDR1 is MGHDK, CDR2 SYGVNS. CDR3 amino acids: CASKGGTGDGYTF. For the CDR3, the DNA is TGTGCCAGCAAGGGGGGGACAGGGGATGGCTACACCTTC.

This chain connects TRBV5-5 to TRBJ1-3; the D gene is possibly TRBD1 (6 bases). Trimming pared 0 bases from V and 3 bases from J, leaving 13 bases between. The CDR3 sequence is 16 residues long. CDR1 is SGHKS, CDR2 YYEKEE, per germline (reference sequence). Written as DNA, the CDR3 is TGTGCCAGCAGCTTGGCCTGGGGGGGCAGTGGAAACACCATATATTTT. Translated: CASSLAWGGSGNTIYF.

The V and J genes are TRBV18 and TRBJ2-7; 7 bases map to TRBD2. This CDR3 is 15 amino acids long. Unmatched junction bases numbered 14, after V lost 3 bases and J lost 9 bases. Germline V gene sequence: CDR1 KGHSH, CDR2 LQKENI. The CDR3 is CASSPGEGSSWLQYF. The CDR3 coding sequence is TGTGCCAGCTCACCGGGGGAGGGCTCCTCGTGGTTGCAGTACTTC.

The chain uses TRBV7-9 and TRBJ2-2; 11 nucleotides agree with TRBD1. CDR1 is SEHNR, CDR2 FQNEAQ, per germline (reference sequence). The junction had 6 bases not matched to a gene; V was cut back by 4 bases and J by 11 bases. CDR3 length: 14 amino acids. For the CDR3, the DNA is TGTGCCAGCAGCTCCCGGACAGGGGGCACCGAGCTGTTTTTT. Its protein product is CASSSRTGGTELFF.

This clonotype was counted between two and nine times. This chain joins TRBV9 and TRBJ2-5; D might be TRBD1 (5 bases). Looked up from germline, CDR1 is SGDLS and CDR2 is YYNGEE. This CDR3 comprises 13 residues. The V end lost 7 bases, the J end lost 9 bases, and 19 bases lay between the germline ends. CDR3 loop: CASARSASGPQYF. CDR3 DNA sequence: TGTGCCAGCGCGCGAAGTGCGTCAGGGCCCCAGTACTTC.

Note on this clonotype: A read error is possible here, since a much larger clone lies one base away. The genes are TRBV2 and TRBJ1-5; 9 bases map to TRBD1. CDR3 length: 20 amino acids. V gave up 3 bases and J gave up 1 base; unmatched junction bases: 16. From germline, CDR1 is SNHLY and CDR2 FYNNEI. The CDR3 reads CASSEVRGTGKSDSNQPQHF. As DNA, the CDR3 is TGTGCCAGCAGTGAGGTCAGGGGGACAGGGAAATCGGACAGCAATCAGCCCCAGCATTTT.

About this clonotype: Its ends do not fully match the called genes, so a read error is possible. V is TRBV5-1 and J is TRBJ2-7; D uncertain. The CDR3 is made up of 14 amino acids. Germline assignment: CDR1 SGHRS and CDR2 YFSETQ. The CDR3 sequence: CASSQSDQPIEQYF. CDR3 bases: TGTGCCAGCAGCCAATCGGACCAGCCCATCGAGCAGTACTTC.

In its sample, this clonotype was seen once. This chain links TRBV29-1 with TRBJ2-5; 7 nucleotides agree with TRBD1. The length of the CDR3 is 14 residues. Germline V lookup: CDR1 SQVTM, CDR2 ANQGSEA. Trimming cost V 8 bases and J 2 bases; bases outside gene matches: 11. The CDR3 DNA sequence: TGCAGCTTGGAGCTAAGGGGGCAACAAGAGACCCAGTACTTC. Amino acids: CSLELRGQQETQYF.

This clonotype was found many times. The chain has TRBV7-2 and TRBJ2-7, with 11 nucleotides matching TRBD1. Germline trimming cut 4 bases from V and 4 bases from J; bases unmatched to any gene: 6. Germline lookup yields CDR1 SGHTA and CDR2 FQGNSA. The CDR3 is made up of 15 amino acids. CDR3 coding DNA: TGTGCCAGCAGCTCGGCGGGACAGGGGGGTTACGAGCAGTACTTC. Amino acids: CASSSAGQGGYEQYF.

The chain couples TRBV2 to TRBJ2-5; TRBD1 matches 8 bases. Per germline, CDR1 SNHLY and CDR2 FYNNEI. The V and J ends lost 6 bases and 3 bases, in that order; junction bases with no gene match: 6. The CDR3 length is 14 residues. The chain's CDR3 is CASRARTGKETQYF. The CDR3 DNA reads TGTGCCAGCAGGGCCCGGACAGGGAAAGAGACCCAGTACTTC.

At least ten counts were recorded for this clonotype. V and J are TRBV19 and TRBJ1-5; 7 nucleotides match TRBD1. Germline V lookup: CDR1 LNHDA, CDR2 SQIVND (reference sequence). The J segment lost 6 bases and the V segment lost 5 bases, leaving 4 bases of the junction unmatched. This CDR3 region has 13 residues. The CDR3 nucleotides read TGTGCCAGTAGTCCGACAGGGAGTCAGCCCCAGCATTTT. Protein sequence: CASSPTGSQPQHF. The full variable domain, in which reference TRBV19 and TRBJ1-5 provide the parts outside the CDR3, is DGGITQSPKYLFRKEGQNVTLSCEQNLNHDAMYWYRQDPGQGLRLIYYSQIVNDFQKGDIAEGYSVSREKKESFPLTVTSAQKNPTAFYLCASSPTGSQPQHFGDGTRLSIL.

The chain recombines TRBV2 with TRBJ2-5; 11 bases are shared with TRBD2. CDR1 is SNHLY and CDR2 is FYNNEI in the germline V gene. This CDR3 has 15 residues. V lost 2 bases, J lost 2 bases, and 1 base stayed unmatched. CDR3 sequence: CASSEIAGGQETQYF. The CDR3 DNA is TGTGCCAGCAGTGAAATAGCGGGAGGGCAAGAGACCCAGTACTTC.

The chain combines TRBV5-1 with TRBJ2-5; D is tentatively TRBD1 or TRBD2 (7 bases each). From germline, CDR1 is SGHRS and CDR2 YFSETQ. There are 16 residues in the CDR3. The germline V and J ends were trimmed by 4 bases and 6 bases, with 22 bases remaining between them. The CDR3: CASSPHRGGRWKTQYF. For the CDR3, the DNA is TGCGCCAGCAGCCCTCACAGGGGAGGGAGATGGAAGACCCAGTACTTC.

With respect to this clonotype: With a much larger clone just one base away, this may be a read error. The CDR3 loop reads CAISDEGGPYGYTF. The CDR3 coding sequence is TGTGCCATCAGTGATGAAGGGGGACCCTATGGCTACACCTTC. V and J are TRBV10-3 and TRBJ1-2, with a weak D call TRBD1 (6 bases). The CDR3 spans 14 residues. Trimming stripped 3 bases from V and 4 bases from J, with 12 bases between. Per germline, CDR1 ENHRY and CDR2 SYGVKD.

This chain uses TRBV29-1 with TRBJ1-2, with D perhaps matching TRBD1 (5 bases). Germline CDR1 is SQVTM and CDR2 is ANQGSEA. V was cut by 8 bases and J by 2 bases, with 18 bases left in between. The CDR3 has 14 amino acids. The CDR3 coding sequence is TGCAGCTTGGCCCCCGGGACGTCCAACTATGGCTACACCTTC. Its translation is CSLAPGTSNYGYTF. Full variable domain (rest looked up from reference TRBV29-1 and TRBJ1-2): SAVISQKPSRDICQRGTSLTIQCQVDSQVTMMFWYRQQPGQSLTLIATANQGSEATYESGFVIDKFPISRPNLTFSTLTVSNMSPEDSSIYLCSLAPGTSNYGYTFGSGTRLTVV.